This T cell receptor (beta chain) was captured by sequencing in a study of molecular identifiers for immune sequencing clone quantification. Trimming took 5 bases from V and 3 from J, leaving 13 bases between them. Per the germline V gene, CDR1 is WNHNN and CDR2 is SYGVQD (reference sequence). This CDR3 comprises 14 residues. Sorting selected naive CD8 T cells with a CD8+CD4-CCR7+CD45RA+ phenotype. Previously described methods with listed TCR primers produced the bulk TCR libraries. TCRdb re-called the PCR reads with MiXCR, one entry per CDR3 protein. The sample contains more than 450,000 distinct CDR3 sequences, around 23% of which appear only once.

The TCR was taken from a human donor in good health. Some libraries in this study had Jurkat cell RNA spiked in. The specimen sequenced was naive CD8+ T cells from blood, with Jurkat cell RNA spiked in. Subset in this sample: FACS-sorted CD8+CD4-CCR7+CD45RA+ naive T cells. This chain uses TRBV10-1 with TRBJ2-5; D remains unclear. The chain's CDR3 is CASSLDGREETQYF. The CDR3 DNA sequence: TGCGCCAGCAGTCTAGACGGCCGGGAAGAGACCCAGTACTTC.